This is a list of T cell receptor beta chains from one sample in a study of blood T cell repertoires in COVID-19. Clones were sequenced by immunoSEQ multiplex PCR, and TCRdb holds only the in-frame ones, with some missing. The data show 35,000 to 55,000 clones, roughly nine tenths seen once. Source material: peripheral blood. The receptors were sampled from a man in his sixties or seventies with active COVID-19. The conserved cysteine and the conserved F or W are not part of the CDR3 here. Size values are once, few and many counts, or a class for expanded clones, and some rows have none.

V: TRBV5-6; J: TRBJ2-2; size: once; CDR3: ASRSTGELF
V: TRBV4-1; J: TRBJ2-6; size: -; CDR3: ASSQGDLAGGYSGANVLT
V: TRBV5-1; J: TRBJ2-2; size: -; CDR3: ASRDPSRYTGELF
V: TRBV5-4; J: TRBJ1-1; size: -; CDR3: ASSLGVRTEAF
V: TRBV7-9; J: TRBJ2-5; size: -; CDR3: ASSVQRATQETQY
V: TRBV7-3; J: TRBJ1-1; size: -; CDR3: ASSGELNTEAF
V: TRBV5-1; J: TRBJ2-3; size: -; CDR3: ASSPNRVSTDTQY
V: TRBV6-2/TRBV6-3; J: TRBJ2-7; size: -; CDR3: ASSRQTGGSYEQY
V: TRBV28; J: TRBJ1-2; size: -; CDR3: ASSLRGPTNYGYT
V: TRBV5-1; J: TRBJ1-6; size: -; CDR3: ASSLAGVRYNSPLH
V: TRBV5-1; J: TRBJ2-5; size: -; CDR3: ASSAGQGTSETQY
V: TRBV27; J: TRBJ2-7; size: few; CDR3: ASSLSGTGAYEQY
V: TRBV28; J: TRBJ2-7; size: -; CDR3: ASSRTSGGPAYEQY
V: TRBV9; J: TRBJ1-6; size: once; CDR3: ASSVGVRGNSPLH
V: TRBV15; J: TRBJ2-5; size: -; CDR3: ATSRFRETQY
V: TRBV19; J: TRBJ1-2; size: -; CDR3: ASSIAWSDYGYT
V: TRBV6-1; J: TRBJ1-5; size: -; CDR3: ASSETGNINQPQH
V: TRBV7-9; J: TRBJ2-7; size: -; CDR3: ASSLAGTSGGLSYEQY
V: TRBV19; J: TRBJ2-2; size: -; CDR3: ASTSTGVVTGELF
V: TRBV15; J: TRBJ1-6; size: -; CDR3: ATSREQDSPLH
V: TRBV9; J: TRBJ2-1; size: -; CDR3: ASSPRPGAGDEQF
V: TRBV19; J: TRBJ1-2; size: -; CDR3: ASRDDRGGRGYT
V: TRBV4-2; J: TRBJ2-1; size: -; CDR3: ASSLTRDRGQKNEQF
V: TRBV7-9; J: TRBJ2-7; size: -; CDR3: ASSVQGGQY
V: TRBV6-2/TRBV6-3; J: TRBJ2-7; size: -; CDR3: ASSPHRIDGGIAGEQY
V: TRBV11-2; J: TRBJ1-5; size: -; CDR3: ASKYLTGENQPQH
V: TRBV5-1; J: TRBJ1-5; size: -; CDR3: ASSLGTGTRGQPQH
V: TRBV18; J: TRBJ2-5; size: once; CDR3: ASSPISEGETQY
V: TRBV19; J: TRBJ1-2; size: -; CDR3: ASSLGQDRPYGYT
V: TRBV11-2; J: TRBJ1-2; size: -; CDR3: ASSPLFYYGYT
V: TRBV6-1; J: TRBJ1-1; size: -; CDR3: ASSGIPGTGVTEAF
V: TRBV2; J: TRBJ1-1; size: -; CDR3: ASSERNNRGAF
V: TRBV13; J: TRBJ1-6; size: -; CDR3: ASSADRGRNSPLH
V: TRBV7-9; J: TRBJ1-2; size: -; CDR3: ASSLDGARTGVGGYT
V: TRBV18; J: TRBJ2-4; size: -; CDR3: ASSRDSGGRREDIQY
V: TRBV5-1; J: TRBJ1-4; size: -; CDR3: ASSSDRDGKLF
V: TRBV7-3; J: TRBJ1-2; size: -; CDR3: ASSLTAGGYGYT
V: TRBV19; J: TRBJ2-7; size: -; CDR3: ASSDGTSGYYEQY
V: TRBV6-5; J: TRBJ1-1; size: -; CDR3: ASRAGQGGTEAF
V: TRBV4-1; J: TRBJ2-7; size: -; CDR3: ASSQDLPGRGGNYEQY
V: TRBV29-1; J: TRBJ1-4; size: -; CDR3: SVLGTGPTNEKLF
V: TRBV11-1; J: TRBJ1-2; size: -; CDR3: ASSPEAVFNYGYT
V: TRBV5-1; J: TRBJ2-5; size: -; CDR3: ASSSGGPQETQY